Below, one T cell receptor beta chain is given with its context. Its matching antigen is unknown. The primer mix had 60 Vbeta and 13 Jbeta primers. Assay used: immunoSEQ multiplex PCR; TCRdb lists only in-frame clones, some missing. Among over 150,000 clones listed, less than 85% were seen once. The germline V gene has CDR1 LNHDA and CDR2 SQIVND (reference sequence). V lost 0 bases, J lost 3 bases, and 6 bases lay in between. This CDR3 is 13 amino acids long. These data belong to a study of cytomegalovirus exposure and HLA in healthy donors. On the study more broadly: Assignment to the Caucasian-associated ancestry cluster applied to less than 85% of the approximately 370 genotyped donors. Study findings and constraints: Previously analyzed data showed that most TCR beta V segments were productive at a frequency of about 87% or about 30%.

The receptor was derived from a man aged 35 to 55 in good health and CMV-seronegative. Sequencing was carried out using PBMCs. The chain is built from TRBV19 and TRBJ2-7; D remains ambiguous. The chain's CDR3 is CASSIELLYEQYF. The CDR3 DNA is TGTGCCAGTAGTATAGAACTCCTCTACGAGCAGTACTTC.